A selection of T cell receptor beta chains follows, all from one sample in a study of CD8 T cells in ankylosing spondylitis. TCRdb reprocessed the 5' RACE reads with MiXCR, giving one entry per CDR3 protein. The sample has 250,000 to 400,000 distinct CDR3 sequences, under 14% seen once. Sequencing used blood, either unsorted or a sorted T cell fraction (not recorded which). The origin of the receptors is a female donor with ankylosing spondylitis or in good health (not recorded which). Each CDR3 is given with its conserved first and last residue. The D gene is left open where the match is weak. Clone size is stated in some rows and not others, as once, few, many or a class when expanded.

j_call clone_size d_call v_call cdr3_aa cdr3_nt
TRBJ1-3 - - TRBV12-3/TRBV12-4 CASSLSTGGNTIYF TGTGCCAGCAGTTTATCAACTGGTGGAAACACCATATATTTT
TRBJ2-1 many - TRBV20-1 CSARGPAGEQFF TGCAGTGCTCGGGGACCAGCGGGCGAGCAGTTCTTC
TRBJ2-3 many - TRBV7-6 CASSLGAGGSTDTQYF TGTGCCAGCAGCTTAGGTGCAGGGGGGTCCACAGATACGCAGTATTTT
TRBJ2-2 few TRBD2 TRBV20-1 CSARSVSGSSGELFF TGCAGTGCTAGATCGGTTAGCGGGAGTTCCGGGGAGCTGTTTTTT
TRBJ2-5 - TRBD1 TRBV5-1 CASSLPGQGLSETQYF TGCGCCAGCAGCTTGCCGGGACAGGGTCTTTCAGAGACCCAGTACTTC
TRBJ2-3 few - TRBV27 CASSRDPRGPGTDTQYF TGTGCCAGCAGCCGCGATCCCCGGGGCCCCGGCACAGATACGCAGTATTTT
TRBJ2-3 many - TRBV5-1 CASSLAGEGTDTQYF TGCGCCAGCAGCTTGGCCGGGGAGGGCACAGATACGCAGTATTTT
TRBJ2-3 - - TRBV11-2 CASSYTEIPTDTQYF TGTGCCAGCAGCTACACGGAAATTCCCACAGATACGCAGTATTTT
TRBJ2-5 many TRBD2 TRBV20-1 CSARDPSGGWEETQYF TGCAGTGCTAGAGATCCTAGCGGAGGCTGGGAAGAGACCCAGTACTTC
TRBJ2-2 - TRBD2 TRBV20-1 CSASRLAGLGELFF TGCAGTGCTAGTCGACTAGCGGGACTCGGGGAGCTGTTTTTT
TRBJ2-4 - - TRBV28 CASSLGPLGAKNIQYF TGTGCCAGCAGTCTGGGACCTCTTGGGGCCAAAAACATTCAGTACTTC
TRBJ1-1 once TRBD1 TRBV20-1 CSARQGATPSDEAFF TGCAGTGCGAGACAGGGGGCAACCCCCTCGGATGAAGCTTTCTTT
TRBJ1-3 - - TRBV12-3/TRBV12-4 CASSTLWSGNTIYF TGTGCCAGCAGTACCCTGTGGTCTGGAAACACCATATATTTT
TRBJ2-4 many TRBD1 TRBV5-1 CASSLEPLDRGKNIQYF TGCGCCAGCAGCTTGGAGCCCCTGGACAGGGGGAAAAACATTCAGTACTTC
TRBJ1-6 few TRBD1 TRBV7-9 CASTNRQGYNSPLHF TGTGCCAGCACCAATAGACAGGGGTATAATTCACCCCTCCACTTT
TRBJ2-7 - - TRBV27 CASSFSTGDEFYEQYF TGTGCCAGCAGTTTCTCCACCGGGGACGAATTCTACGAGCAGTACTTC
TRBJ1-5 many - TRBV20-1 CSAERGGGNQPQHF TGCAGTGCCGAGCGGGGGGGTGGCAATCAGCCCCAGCATTTT
TRBJ1-1 - - TRBV6-5 CASSSAGTQAFF TGTGCCAGCAGCTCAGCCGGGACACAAGCTTTCTTT
TRBJ1-1 many TRBD1 TRBV7-2 CASSQMTGAGTEAFF TGTGCCAGCAGTCAAATGACAGGGGCGGGCACTGAAGCTTTCTTT
TRBJ2-1 - - TRBV7-6 CASSSEGYYNEQFF TGTGCCAGCAGCTCGGAGGGCTACTACAATGAGCAGTTCTTC
TRBJ1-4 many - TRBV12-3/TRBV12-4 CASSPNGGTNEKLFF TGTGCCAGCAGTCCCAACGGGGGGACTAATGAAAAACTGTTTTTT
TRBJ2-1 many TRBD2 TRBV29-1 CSVVSSGRSYNEQFF TGCAGCGTTGTCTCTAGCGGACGGTCCTACAATGAGCAGTTCTTC
TRBJ2-3 many - TRBV10-3 CAISDTDTQYF TGTGCCATCAGTGACACAGATACGCAGTATTTT
TRBJ1-4 few - TRBV2 CASSEGQNNEKLFF TGTGCCAGCAGTGAAGGGCAGAATAATGAAAAACTGTTTTTT
TRBJ2-3 few - TRBV28 CASVAFNTQYF TGTGCCAGCGTAGCGTTCAATACGCAGTATTTT
TRBJ1-6 - - TRBV20-1 CSARELTGQSLHF TGCAGTGCTAGAGAGCTGACAGGACAATCCCTCCACTTT
TRBJ1-4 many - TRBV12-3/TRBV12-4 CASRATGEGEKLFF TGTGCCAGCAGAGCGACAGGAGAGGGTGAAAAACTGTTTTTT
TRBJ2-1 few TRBD2 TRBV5-1 CASGGSGRSHEQFF TGCGCCAGCGGGGGTAGCGGGAGAAGCCATGAGCAGTTCTTC
TRBJ2-7 many - TRBV7-2 CASSLAPGMPHEQYF TGTGCCAGCAGCTTAGCTCCGGGAATGCCCCACGAGCAGTACTTC
TRBJ2-7 few - TRBV20-1 CSAPSVGGIYEQYF TGCAGTGCCCCCTCCGTGGGGGGCATCTACGAGCAGTACTTC
TRBJ2-7 - - TRBV7-2 CASSLWAGSSYEQYF TGTGCCAGCAGCTTATGGGCGGGCAGCTCCTACGAGCAGTACTTC
TRBJ2-2 many - TRBV5-1 CASSPPSGGTGELFF TGCGCCAGCAGCCCCCCCTCCGGTGGCACCGGGGAGCTGTTTTTT
TRBJ1-2 many TRBD1 TRBV19 CASTPGQGAGYTF TGTGCCAGTACTCCGGGACAGGGGGCTGGCTACACCTTC
TRBJ2-1 - TRBD2 TRBV20-1 CSAKGLAGVHEQFF TGCAGTGCTAAAGGACTAGCGGGTGTTCATGAGCAGTTCTTC
TRBJ1-2 many - TRBV20-1 CSARILDGYTF TGCAGTGCTAGAATTCTGGATGGCTACACCTTC
TRBJ2-1 - - TRBV7-8 CASSLAEDSYNEQFF TGTGCCAGCAGCTTAGCGGAAGACTCCTACAATGAGCAGTTCTTC
TRBJ2-7 many - TRBV5-1 CASSGDYEQYF TGCGCCAGCAGCGGAGACTACGAGCAGTACTTC
TRBJ2-5 - - TRBV20-1 CSARDRVGGTKKTQYF TGCAGTGCTAGAGACCGGGTAGGGGGGACCAAGAAGACCCAGTACTTC
TRBJ2-2 few - TRBV28 CASTPGMQPGELFF TGTGCCAGCACCCCCGGAATGCAACCCGGGGAGCTGTTTTTT
TRBJ1-4 many TRBD1 TRBV7-2 CASSLGQVNNEKLFF TGTGCCAGCAGCCTGGGACAGGTTAATAATGAAAAACTGTTTTTT
TRBJ2-1 many TRBD1 TRBV20-1 CSARWTGVWNEQFF TGCAGTGCTAGATGGACAGGGGTATGGAATGAGCAGTTCTTC
TRBJ1-5 - TRBD1 TRBV7-8 CASSSIRDRGPFSNQPQHF TGTGCCAGCAGCTCGATCCGGGACAGGGGGCCCTTTAGCAATCAGCCCCAGCATTTT
TRBJ2-7 many - TRBV10-3 CAISEGQGSYEQYF TGTGCCATCAGTGAGGGGCAGGGATCCTACGAGCAGTACTTC
TRBJ2-3 - - TRBV5-1 CASNLGQRVDTQYF TGCGCCAGCAACTTGGGGCAGCGAGTAGATACGCAGTATTTT
TRBJ2-5 many TRBD1 TRBV5-1 CASSHGTGRRQETQYF TGCGCCAGCAGCCACGGGACAGGGAGGCGGCAAGAGACCCAGTACTTC
TRBJ2-7 - TRBD2 TRBV20-1 CRARRTEASGRITYEQYF TGCAGGGCTAGGAGAACCGAAGCCAGCGGGAGGATCACCTACGAGCAGTACTTC
TRBJ2-7 - TRBD1 TRBV12-3/TRBV12-4 CASRMTGGPSSYEQYF TGTGCCAGCAGGATGACAGGGGGGCCGAGCTCCTACGAGCAGTACTTC
TRBJ1-1 few TRBD1 TRBV5-6 CASSLGTGQMNTEAFF TGTGCCAGCAGCTTGGGTACGGGACAGATGAACACTGAAGCTTTCTTT
TRBJ2-5 - - TRBV20-1 CSASGGHQETQYF TGCAGTGCTAGCGGGGGGCATCAAGAGACCCAGTACTTC
TRBJ1-6 many - TRBV10-3 CAISRDRNNSPLHF TGTGCCATCAGTCGTGACAGGAATAATTCACCCCTCCACTTT
TRBJ1-6 many - TRBV7-3 CASSRTWGGDSPLHF TGTGCCAGCAGCCGAACCTGGGGAGGGGACTCACCCCTCCACTTT